The next 11 T cell receptor beta chains were all read from a single sample in a study of cytomegalovirus exposure and HLA in healthy donors. The PCR had 60 Vbeta and 13 Jbeta primers. Repertoires were generated with immunoSEQ multiplex PCR, while TCRdb's copy carries only in-frame clones and drops some. The table lists roughly 170,000 clones, 80% of them singletons. The sequenced sample consisted of PBMCs. These receptors were obtained from a boy between 5 and 17 years old in good health and CMV-seronegative.

The chain carries TRBV6-6 and TRBJ1-1; D is unclear. V lost 4 bases to trimming and J lost 3 bases, with 6 bases between them. In germline, CDR1 is MNHNY, CDR2 SVGAGI (reference sequence). CDR3 length equals 12 residues. The CDR3 coding sequence is TGTGCCAGCAGTTCCCGTCACACTGAAGCTTTCTTT. Translating gives CASSSRHTEAFF.

The J gene is TRBJ2-7, the V gene TRBV28, with TRBD2 matching 7 bases. The V gene's germline CDR1 is MDHEN and CDR2 SYDVKM. The CDR3 sequence is 14 residues long. V lost 2 bases and J lost 3; bases outside the gene matches: 4. The CDR3 nucleotides are TGTGCCAGCAGTTTAACCGGGAGGAACTACGAGCAGTACTTC. Translation: CASSLTGRNYEQYF.

This chain connects TRBV13 to TRBJ2-1; the match to TRBD2 covers 10 bases. Germline trimming cut 4 bases from V and 8 bases from J; bases unmatched to any gene: 11. Germline assignment: CDR1 PRHDT and CDR2 FYEKMQ (reference sequence). The CDR3 spans 16 residues. CDR3 coding DNA: TGTGCCAGCAGCTCGCGGGAAAGCGGGAGGGATGATGAGCAGTTCTTC. Its translation: CASSSRESGRDDEQFF.

The genes are TRBV11-2 and TRBJ1-2; TRBD1 might be the D (5 bases). The germline V gene has CDR1 SGHAT and CDR2 FQNNGV. This CDR3 comprises 17 residues. V was pared by 5 bases and J by 5 bases, with 24 bases between. In DNA, the CDR3 is TGTGCCAGCAGCCCTCATTCGGGGGGAGGAACACGGTATGGCTACACCTTC. Encoded protein: CASSPHSGGGTRYGYTF.

V is TRBV19 and J is TRBJ2-2; D remains ambiguous. The CDR3 sequence is 14 residues long. V lost 5 bases and J 3 bases, leaving 10 bases between the germline ends. Germline lookup yields CDR1 LNHDA and CDR2 SQIVND (reference sequence). The CDR3: CASSLLADTGELFF. Written as DNA, the CDR3 is TGTGCCAGTAGTTTATTAGCAGACACCGGGGAGCTGTTTTTT.

V and J are TRBV6-1 and TRBJ1-5, with D maybe TRBD1 (5 bases). V dropped 1 base and J dropped 6 bases, with 13 bases sitting between them. This CDR3 region has 15 residues. Per the germline V gene, CDR1 is MNHNS and CDR2 is SASEGT. The CDR3 here is CASSEVGGFAQPQHF. DNA for the CDR3: TGTGCCAGCAGTGAAGTTGGGGGGTTCGCTCAGCCCCAGCATTTT.

The table lists this clone with a few counts. The chain combines TRBV25-1 with TRBJ2-1, with 9 bases identical to TRBD1. The CDR3 has 15 residues. J gave up 7 bases and V 8 bases, and 12 bases lay outside the gene matches. Germline lookup yields CDR1 MGHDK and CDR2 SYGVNS. CDR3 nucleotides: TGTGCCAGCGGGAGACAGGGGGTCGTTGGGAATGAGCAGTTCTTC. Its protein is CASGRQGVVGNEQFF.

This clone came up once. CDR3 sequence reads: CASSLDGGIKGYTF. DNA for the CDR3: TGCGCCAGCAGCTTGGACGGGGGAATCAAAGGCTACACCTTC. The J gene is TRBJ1-2, the V gene TRBV5-1; tentatively, D is TRBD1 (5 bases). Germline CDR1 is SGHRS and CDR2 is YFSETQ. The V and J ends lost 0 bases and 8 bases respectively, with 14 bases between them. This CDR3 is built from 14 residues.

The chain links TRBV7-6 to TRBJ1-5; D not resolved. The CDR3 sequence is 15 residues long. V lost 0 bases to trimming and J lost 3 bases, with 9 bases between them. Germline CDR1 and CDR2: SGHVS and FNYEAQ. The CDR3 loop reads CASSLAGGYNQPQHF. Here the CDR3 DNA reads TGTGCCAGCAGCTTAGCTGGCGGGTACAATCAGCCCCAGCATTTT.

V is TRBV30 and J is TRBJ2-7, with D unresolved. This CDR3 region has 14 residues. Germline-derived CDR1 and CDR2 are GTSNPN and SVGIG (reference sequence). Trimming stripped 3 bases from V and 0 bases from J, with 12 bases between. CDR3 amino acids: CAWSAGRSSYEQYF. CDR3 coding DNA: TGTGCCTGGAGCGCTGGCCGCAGCTCCTACGAGCAGTACTTC.

J is TRBJ2-5 and V is TRBV4-2; TRBD2 might be the D (5 bases). The V gene lost 3 bases and the J gene lost 5 bases, with 10 bases spanning the gap. The CDR3 covers 13 residues. In germline, CDR1 is LGHNA, CDR2 YNFKEQ. CDR3 loop: CASSHVGGETQYF. The CDR3 region has the DNA TGTGCCAGCAGCCATGTCGGAGGTGAGACCCAGTACTTC.